This T cell receptor (beta chain) was identified during a study of T cell changes during pregnancy in multiple sclerosis. CDR1 and CDR2 (germline): MNHNS, SASEGT. CDR3 size: 15 residues. The V and J ends lost 4 bases and 2 bases, in that order; junction bases with no gene match: 8. The table came from immunoSEQ multiplex PCR; TCRdb's copy has only in-frame clones and leaves some out. The data show over 80,000 clones, over 75% seen once. This clone was detected a few times. Sequenced material: peripheral blood, taken in the second trimester of pregnancy. This chain joins TRBV6-1 and TRBJ2-7, with TRBD2 identical over 7 bases. The TCR originated in a female donor in good health, enrolled as a control in a pregnancy study. The CDR3 DNA reads as TGTGCCAGCAGTGCTGGGGGGGGAGGGGCCTACGAGCAGTACTTC. Encoded protein: CASSAGGGGAYEQYF.